This T cell receptor (beta chain) stems from a study of T cell repertoires in cytomegalovirus infection. Study-wide background: The public TCR beta signatures pointed to both CMV infection and matching HLA type.

Each CDR3 protein is one row after TCRdb ran MiXCR on the reads. The sample lists 70,000 to 75,000 distinct CDR3 sequences; under 5% were seen once. The CDR3 spans 15 residues. Germline CDR1 is SGHTA and CDR2 is FQGNSA. The V and J ends lost 5 bases and 6 bases respectively, with 16 bases between them. Notes on the study in general: Summed frequency of shared TCR beta families picked out CMV carriers who also had the relevant HLA. CMV-specific HLA-C-restricted TCR beta clonotypes dominated the ex vivo response.

This clonotype was detected many times. As yet, its antigen is unknown. Sequencing used PBMCs. This sequence was found in a human donor in good health (CMV status not recorded). Some clones in this sample may be carry-over from other donors' samples. This sequence joins TRBV7-2 and TRBJ1-4; D gene ambiguous. CDR3 DNA: TGTGCCAGCAGCCCCCAAGTACCGTCGTATGAAAAACTGTTTTTT. Protein product: CASSPQVPSYEKLFF.